This T cell receptor beta chain was sequenced for a study of beta chain features in type 1 diabetes. Sort purity for all populations was recorded as exceeding 98%. As every portion of the isolated RNA was reverse transcribed, the sequencing read expressed TCRB transcripts. Naive, central memory and regulatory T cell samples came to a mean of approximately 3.3 million reads. Here immunoSEQ multiplex PCR was the method, and the copy in TCRdb shows in-frame clones only, minus some. Of about 250,000 clones listed, around 14% are singletons. Findings and limits, study-wide: Patients with Type 1 diabetes showed moderately but significantly shorter TCRB CDR3s in all four CD4+ subsets.

A note on this clone: Its cognate antigen is unknown.

From germline, CDR1 is SGHVS and CDR2 FNYEAQ. CDR3 size: 13 residues. V lost 3 bases, J lost 4 bases, and 0 bases stayed unmatched. This chain uses TRBV7-6 with TRBJ1-1; 9 nucleotides align to TRBD1. This TCR was sampled from a woman aged 40 to 50 in good health. The material sequenced was naive CD4+ T cells from blood. The CDR3 DNA is TGTGCCAGCAGCTTGGACAGGGGCACTGAAGCTTTCTTT. As protein: CASSLDRGTEAFF.